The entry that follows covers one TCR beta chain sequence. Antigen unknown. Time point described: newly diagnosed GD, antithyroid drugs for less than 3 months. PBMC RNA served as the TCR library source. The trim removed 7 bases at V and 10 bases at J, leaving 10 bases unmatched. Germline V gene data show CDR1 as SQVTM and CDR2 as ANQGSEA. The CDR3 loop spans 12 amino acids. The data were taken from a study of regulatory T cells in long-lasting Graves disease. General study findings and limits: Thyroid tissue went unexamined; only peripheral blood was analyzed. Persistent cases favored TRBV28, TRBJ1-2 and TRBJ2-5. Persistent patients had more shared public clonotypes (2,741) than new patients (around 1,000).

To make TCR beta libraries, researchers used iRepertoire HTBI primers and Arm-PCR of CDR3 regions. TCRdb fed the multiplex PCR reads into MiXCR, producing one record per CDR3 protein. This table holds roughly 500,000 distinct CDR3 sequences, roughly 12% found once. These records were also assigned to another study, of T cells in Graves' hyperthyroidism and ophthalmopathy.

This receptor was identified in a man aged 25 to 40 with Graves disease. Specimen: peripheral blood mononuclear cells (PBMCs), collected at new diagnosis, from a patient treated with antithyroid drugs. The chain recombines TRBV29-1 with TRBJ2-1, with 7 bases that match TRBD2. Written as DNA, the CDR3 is TGCAGCGCCGGCACCTGGACTAGAGAGCAGTTCTTC. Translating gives CSAGTWTREQFF.